This TCR beta chain was sequenced for a study of T cells in localized non-small cell lung cancer. Overall study findings and caveats: Uninvolved nearby lung showed the greatest T cell clonality, exceeding that found in tumor. Paired adjacent lung recovered a median roughly 56 of the top 100 tumor clones. Density of T cells in blood, when higher, went with longer overall survival. Only one tumor region went through sequencing, so heterogeneity may still be there.

In regard to this clone: Its antigen is currently unknown.

Method: immunoSEQ multiplex PCR; TCRdb's copy keeps in-frame clones and lacks some. Of roughly 34,000 clones listed, about nine tenths are singletons. Trimming cost V 4 bases and J 0 bases, with 18 bases left between them. The CDR3 spans 18 residues. CDR1 MNHEY and CDR2 SMNVEV come from the germline V gene (reference sequence). The gene calls are TRBV27 and TRBJ2-2, with D possibly being TRBD1 (6 bases). This receptor was identified in a man aged 40-75 years with stage III lung adenocarcinoma. The sequenced sample was peripheral blood mononuclear cells, obtained before any cancer treatment. The chain's CDR3 is CASSSLDPRGSNTGELFF. CDR3 nucleotide sequence: TGTGCCAGCAGTTCCCTCGACCCCAGGGGTTCGAACACCGGGGAGCTGTTTTTT.